The present T cell receptor beta chain was sequenced within a study of cytomegalovirus exposure and HLA in healthy donors. Study-wide background: When 350 to 500 donors were genotyped, about 81% of them were found to fall in the Caucasian-associated ancestry cluster.

Researchers ran the PCR with 60 Vbeta and 13 Jbeta primers. Profiled with immunoSEQ multiplex PCR; TCRdb holds only in-frame clones, not every one. The repertoire includes about 190,000 clones, 65% to 80% of them detected once, and 4.5% to 5.5% sits in the top ten. The CDR3 runs 13 residues. Per the germline V gene, CDR1 is SNHLY and CDR2 is FYNNEI. The junction had 2 bases not matched to a gene; V was cut back by 6 bases and J by 2 bases. J is TRBJ1-2 and V is TRBV2, with 8 bases that match TRBD1. This TCR was recovered from a man in his thirties or forties in good health and CMV-seropositive. The material sequenced was PBMCs. The DNA of the CDR3 is TGTGCCAGCAGCGGGACAGGCAACTATGGCTACACCTTC. This translates into CASSGTGNYGYTF.